These 10 T cell receptor beta chains came from one sample sequenced in a study of glioma-infiltrating T cells. Using RNA template, CDR3s of TCR alpha and beta were amplified with iRepertoire arm-PCR. TCRdb redid the calling of the multiplex PCR reads with MiXCR, one entry per CDR3 protein. The repertoire holds 12,000 or so distinct CDR3 sequences, with less than 30% as singletons. Sequenced sample: glioma tissue, nonneoplastic brain tissue, or PBMCs (not recorded which). These TCRs come from a human donor with low-grade glioma or glioblastoma, undergoing nonglioma brain surgery, or in good health (not recorded which).

There are many counts of this clonotype. The chain couples TRBV6-1 to TRBJ2-7; the D call may be TRBD1 or TRBD2 (5 bases each). The ends were cut back, 7 bases at V and 3 bases at J, with 16 bases in the middle. Germline assignment: CDR1 MNHNS and CDR2 SASEGT. This CDR3 is built from 14 residues. This chain's CDR3 is CASTSGRRIYEQYF. The CDR3 coding sequence is TGTGCCAGCACCTCGGGACGGCGCATCTACGAGCAGTACTTC.

In its sample, this clonotype was seen many times. The chain employs TRBV28 and TRBJ1-1; weak D call: TRBD1 (5 bases). CDR3 size: 13 residues. Per the germline V gene, CDR1 is MDHEN and CDR2 is SYDVKM. V lost 3 bases and J 8 bases, leaving 13 bases between the germline ends. Here the CDR3 DNA reads TGTGCCAGCAGTTTCGGGGGGATCCCAGAAGCTTTCTTT. Protein sequence: CASSFGGIPEAFF.

About this clonotype: In this CDR3 the conserved last residue, phenylalanine or tryptophan, is missing, so a read error is likely. The DNA is left out, because the CDR3 cannot be placed on it with certainty; the CDR3 is given as TCRdb lists it. This chain links TRBV28 with TRBJ2-1; the table gives TRBD1 as D, unverified against the DNA. The CDR3 comprises 8 residues, both ends counted. CDR1 MDHEN and CDR2 SYDVKM come from the germline V gene. The CDR3 reads CASSLTDR.

As for this clonotype: This clone may be a read error of a much larger clone one base away. The CDR3 end shows no conserved phenylalanine or tryptophan, and so a read error is likely. The chain joins TRBV28 to TRBJ2-1; a possible D gene is TRBD2 (5 bases). V was cut by 7 bases and J by 8 bases, with 21 bases left in between. This CDR3 is built from 15 residues. CDR1 MDHEN and CDR2 SYDVKM come from the germline V gene. The CDR3 loop is CASTYGEGAVDEQFL. In DNA, the CDR3 is TGTGCCAGCACCTATGGCGAGGGCGCCGTAGATGAGCAGTTCCTC.

The V call is TRBV29-1, the J call TRBJ1-2; D is unresolved. Germline CDR1 is SQVTM and CDR2 is ANQGSEA. Trimming cost V 4 bases and J 5 bases, with 17 bases left between them. The CDR3 is 14 residues long. The CDR3 spells CSVATQSAGYGYTF. CDR3 DNA: TGCAGCGTTGCTACACAATCTGCTGGATATGGCTACACCTTC.

This clonotype was recorded a few times. The chain employs TRBV28 and TRBJ2-1; D is unclear. From germline, CDR1 is MDHEN and CDR2 SYDVKM. V shed 7 bases and J shed 0 bases, with 7 bases lying between them. The CDR3 has 13 amino acids. CDR3 in amino acids: CASMESSYNEQFF. CDR3 DNA: TGTGCCAGCATGGAGAGCTCCTACAATGAGCAGTTCTTC.

By share, this clonotype counts as medium-sized. V is TRBV27 and J is TRBJ1-1, with no clear D. V was shortened by 5 bases and J by 1 base, with 8 bases between the two germline ends. Germline-derived CDR1 and CDR2 are MNHEY and SMNVEV (reference sequence). The CDR3 has 13 amino acids. CDR3: CASSLLTNTEAFF. The DNA of the CDR3 is TGTGCCAGCAGTCTCCTCACGAACACTGAAGCTTTCTTT.

The chain joins TRBV24-1 to TRBJ2-1; the match to TRBD1 covers 9 bases. The CDR3 consists of 17 residues. Trimming removed 3 bases from V and 5 bases from J; junction bases left unmatched: 10. CDR1 and CDR2 (germline): KGHDR, SFDVKD. The CDR3, as DNA: TGTGCCACCAGTGATCCGCCGGGACAGGGAAGGGACAATGAGCAGTTCTTC. This encodes CATSDPPGQGRDNEQFF.

This CDR3 is CSAPPSGRAIGNEQFF. The CDR3 DNA sequence: TGCAGTGCTCCTCCCAGCGGGAGGGCCATAGGCAATGAGCAGTTCTTC. The chain employs TRBV20-1 and TRBJ2-1; 10 nucleotides agree with TRBD2. Germline V lookup: CDR1 DFQATT, CDR2 SNEGSKA (reference sequence). V was pared by 5 bases and J by 6 bases, with 13 bases of the junction left unmatched. The CDR3 spans 16 residues.

This clonotype was detected many times. The chain joins TRBV6-2 or TRBV6-3 to TRBJ2-7; no firm D call. Trimming pared 7 bases from V and 7 bases from J, leaving 20 bases between. Germline V CDR1 and CDR2: MNHEY, SVGEGT. This CDR3 is built from 14 residues. The CDR3 is CASKFGQTTMEQYF. The CDR3 DNA is TGTGCCAGCAAGTTTGGGCAAACTACGATGGAGCAGTACTTC.